Each of the 16 T cell receptor beta chains below was sequenced from the same sample in a study of OX40 agonist ivuxolimab in advanced cancers. TCRdb's table, derived via immunoSEQ multiplex PCR, lists solely in-frame clones and lacks some. The sample has about 12,000 clones, 69% seen once. The specimen was CD4+ or CD8+ T cells sorted from blood, collected in a trial of the OX40 agonist ivuxolimab. Receptors were obtained from an adult with an advanced solid tumor such as melanoma, head and neck, liver or kidney cancer.

The rearrangement links TRBV7-9 to TRBJ1-4; D gene uncertain. This CDR3 contains 15 residues. CDR1 SEHNR and CDR2 FQNEAQ come from the germline V gene (reference sequence). Trimming removed 1 base at V and 4 bases at J, with 10 bases between. CDR3 in amino acids: CASSLEEVRNEKLFF. In nucleotides, the CDR3 is TGTGCCAGCAGCTTAGAGGAGGTCCGTAATGAAAAACTGTTTTTT. Filled out from reference TRBV7-9 and TRBJ1-4, the complete variable domain reads DTGVSQNPRHKITKRGQNVTFRCDPISEHNRLYWYRQTLGQGPEFLTYFQNEAQLEKSRLLSDRFSAERPKGSFSTLEIQRTEQGDSAMYLCASSLEEVRNEKLFFGSGTQLSVL.

This clone was observed a few times. The CDR3 bases are TGTGCCAGCAGTTTAACTAGCGGGAGGGGCCCCATGCAAGAGACCCAGTACTTC. The encoded protein is CASSLTSGRGPMQETQYF. This chain uses TRBV28 with TRBJ2-5; 13 positions agree with TRBD2. Looked up from germline, CDR1 is MDHEN and CDR2 is SYDVKM. The CDR3 runs to 18 residues. J lost 2 bases, V lost 2 bases, and 8 bases had no gene match.

The chain is built from TRBV7-9 and TRBJ2-5; TRBD2 aligns across 7 bases. The CDR3 length is 15 residues. Germline V CDR1 and CDR2: SEHNR, FQNEAQ (reference sequence). V dropped 5 bases and J dropped 3; count of bases not matched to a gene: 9. The CDR3: CASSPSPAGEETQYF. The CDR3 nucleotides read TGTGCCAGCAGCCCCAGTCCCGCGGGGGAAGAGACCCAGTACTTC.

This chain uses TRBV7-8 with TRBJ2-7, with TRBD1 identical over 8 bases. The CDR3 covers 17 residues. J gave up 0 bases and V 2 bases, and 9 bases lay outside the gene matches. Looked up from germline, CDR1 is SGHVS and CDR2 is FQNEAQ. CDR3 bases: TGTGCCAGCAGCTTACCCCGACAGGGGCCAACCTCCTACGAGCAGTACTTC. Amino acids: CASSLPRQGPTSYEQYF.

V and J are TRBV9 and TRBJ2-7, with D perhaps TRBD2 (5 bases). The CDR3 is made up of 15 amino acids. V lost 0 bases and J lost 0, with 10 bases in between. The germline CDR1 and CDR2 sequences are SGDLS and YYNGEE. CDR3 residues: CASSVVPGNSYEQYF. The CDR3 coding sequence is TGTGCCAGCAGCGTAGTCCCCGGGAACTCCTACGAGCAGTACTTC.

There are a few counts of this clone. V usage is TRBV6-6 and J usage is TRBJ2-3, with no clear D. V was pared by 0 bases and J by 2 bases, with 9 bases between. From germline, CDR1 is MNHNY and CDR2 SVGAGI (reference sequence). The CDR3 sequence is 15 residues long. CDR3 nucleotide sequence: TGTGCCAGCAGTTACTCGTCTAGGGCCACAGATACGCAGTATTTT. It translates to CASSYSSRATDTQYF.

This chain connects TRBV7-9 to TRBJ2-1, with 15 nucleotides matching TRBD2. The V segment lost 5 bases and the J segment 0 bases; nucleotides outside the gene matches: 5. CDR1 SEHNR and CDR2 FQNEAQ come from the germline V gene (reference sequence). CDR3 length equals 18 residues. CDR3 region: CASSPGTSGGSSYNEQFF. CDR3 coding DNA: TGTGCCAGCAGCCCCGGGACTAGCGGGGGGAGCTCCTACAATGAGCAGTTCTTC.

V and J are TRBV4-1 and TRBJ2-5, with 12 bases lining up with TRBD2. Germline CDR1 is MGHRA and CDR2 is YSYEKL. V dropped 2 bases and J dropped 1; count of bases not matched to a gene: 5. The CDR3 length is 17 residues. Here the CDR3 DNA reads TGCGCCAGCAGCCAACCTAGCGGGGGGGCTTTCCAAGAGACCCAGTACTTC. Protein: CASSQPSGGAFQETQYF.

The chain employs TRBV6-1 and TRBJ2-3; D gene uncertain. This CDR3 is built from 12 residues. Trimming left V 8 bases short and J 6 bases short, with 12 bases between. The germline gives CDR1 MNHNS, CDR2 SASEGT. The CDR3 DNA sequence: TGTGCCAGCGGCACTTACCGTGATACGCAGTATTTT. Its protein is CASGTYRDTQYF.

The rearrangement links TRBV13 to TRBJ1-1; D is ambiguous. CDR3 size: 14 residues. With 0 bases removed from V and 10 bases from J, the gap between germline ends came to 15 bases. Germline lookup yields CDR1 PRHDT and CDR2 FYEKMQ (reference sequence). The CDR3 region has the DNA TGTGCCAGCAGCTTAGGAGGGTCGTTTAACGTAGCTTTCTTT. Translation: CASSLGGSFNVAFF.

The chain uses TRBV29-1 and TRBJ1-2; D ambiguous. There are 11 residues in the CDR3. The germline CDR1 and CDR2 sequences are SQVTM and ANQGSEA. The V and J ends lost 2 bases and 1 base respectively, with 2 bases between them. The CDR3 DNA is TGCAGCGTTGAACTTAACTATGGCTACACCTTC. This translates into CSVELNYGYTF.

The count of this clone is one. The chain links TRBV6-4 to TRBJ2-7, with 8 bases matching TRBD1. The junction had 4 bases not matched to a gene; V was cut back by 3 bases and J by 3 bases. Germline lookup yields CDR1 MRHNA and CDR2 SNTAGT. The CDR3 contains 14 residues. Written as DNA, the CDR3 is TGTGCCAGCAGTGATGGACAGGGATACTACGAGCAGTACTTC. This encodes CASSDGQGYYEQYF.

This clone was picked up one time. The V gene is TRBV9, the J gene TRBJ1-2; 9 bases map to TRBD1. The CDR3 consists of 21 residues. Germline CDR1 and CDR2: SGDLS and YYNGEE. Trimming cost V 4 bases and J 1 base; bases outside gene matches: 23. CDR3 protein: CASSHQRGNPGQGPFNYGYTF. The CDR3 DNA is TGTGCCAGCAGCCACCAGCGGGGGAATCCGGGACAGGGACCTTTTAACTATGGCTACACCTTC. The variable domain in full, completed from reference TRBV9 and TRBJ1-2, reads DSGVTQTPKHLITATGQRVTLRCSPRSGDLSVYWYQQSLDQGLQFLIQYYNGEERAKGNILERFSAQQFPDLHSELNLSSLELGDSALYFCASSHQRGNPGQGPFNYGYTFGSGTRLTVV.

The chain joins TRBV27 to TRBJ2-1; unclear D gene. The CDR3 consists of 14 residues. The germline gives CDR1 MNHEY, CDR2 SMNVEV (reference sequence). Trimming left V 3 bases short and J 4 bases short, with 10 bases between. The CDR3: CASSFLTAYNEQFF. As DNA, the CDR3 is TGTGCCAGCAGTTTCTTAACAGCTTACAATGAGCAGTTCTTC.

Comments on this clone: One junction end disagrees with the germline gene, perhaps due to a read error. The chain carries TRBV6-1 and TRBJ2-7; 9 positions match TRBD2. This CDR3 region has 17 residues. CDR1 is MNHNS and CDR2 is SASEGT in the germline V gene. CDR3 in DNA: TGTGCCATCAGTGAGTCGGAAATAGCGGGGGCCTCCTACGAGCAGTACTTC. It codes for CAISESEIAGASYEQYF.

The chain has TRBV21-1 and TRBJ2-1; the table assigns TRBD2, which was not confirmed against the DNA. TRBV21-1 is listed as a pseudogene. The CDR3 is 17 amino acids. CDR3: CASSKVAASGSYNEQFF. Here the CDR3 DNA reads TGTGCCAGCAGCAAAGTGGCAGCTAGCGGGAGCTACAATGAGCAGTTCTTC.